The clone carrying this TCR beta chain was counted at least ten times. Patients were excluded because of uncontrolled infection, other autoimmune disease, pregnancy or lactation. Out of roughly 10 ml of fresh peripheral blood came the PBMCs. The data are from a study of T cells in Graves' hyperthyroidism and ophthalmopathy. TCR beta CDR3 region amplification was performed from RNA transcripts. With the HTBI primer set, the TCR CDR3 went through a first round of RT-PCR. One entry per CDR3 protein results from TCRdb running MiXCR on the multiplex PCR reads. The sample shows about 410,000 distinct CDR3 sequences, about 14% of them seen only once. This CDR3 comprises 17 residues. With 4 bases clipped from V and 4 bases from J, the junction kept 10 bases outside the gene matches. Germline V gives CDR1 SNHLY, CDR2 FYNNEI.

The TCR comes from a woman in her thirties with Graves' ophthalmopathy. The sample taken for sequencing was blood. The chain is built from TRBV2 and TRBJ2-2, with 9 bases that match TRBD2. CDR3 sequence (DNA): TGTGCCAGCAGTGGGGGAAGCGGGGGGCTTATCACCGGGGAGCTGTTTTTT. Amino acid sequence: CASSGGSGGLITGELFF.